This record looks at one T cell receptor (beta chain) sequence and its context. In the authors' methods: Researchers report that nucleated cell counts were estimated from reference gene primer amplification. The assay was immunoSEQ multiplex PCR, and TCRdb's table has in-frame clones only and misses some. The V and J calls and clone size were taken over from that table, and D and trimming were inferred from the DNA. The data contain 130,000 to 150,000 clones, around 81% of them singletons. This sample was included in a study of blood T cell repertoires in COVID-19. The TCR sequence derives from a man in his sixties with active or convalescent COVID-19. Sequencing used peripheral blood.

CDR3 sequence reads: CSVEGGQVSYNEQFF. The CDR3 coding sequence is TGCAGCGTTGAAGGAGGGCAGGTATCCTACAATGAGCAGTTCTTC. The chain couples TRBV29-1 to TRBJ2-1; tentative D call: TRBD2 (5 bases). This CDR3 is 15 amino acids long. CDR1 is SQVTM and CDR2 is ANQGSEA in the germline V gene. V was cut by 1 base and J by 1 base, with 11 bases left in between.